Listed here are 24 T cell receptor beta chains from one sample, sequenced in a study of human T cells and chemical hapten exposure. Via MiXCR, TCRdb re-called the RACE reads, giving one row per CDR3 protein. The sample carries approximately 320,000 distinct CDR3 sequences, roughly 6% recorded once. Time point indicated: pre-sensitization, week 0. Treatment reported: therapeutic diphenylcyclopropenone sensitization with weekly scalp DPC. This specimen consisted of whole blood, obtained in connection with sensitization to the hapten diphenylcyclopropenone (DPC). All receptors come from a young woman with alopecia areata. Some clones in this sample may be carry-over from other donors' samples.

J is TRBJ2-7 and V is TRBV6-1; D is uncertain. V was pared by 2 bases and J by 7 bases, with 12 bases between. CDR1 is MNHNS and CDR2 is SASEGT in the germline V gene. This CDR3 comprises 13 residues. The CDR3 sequence is CASSEFGNWEQYF. The CDR3 bases are TGTGCCAGCAGTGAATTTGGGAATTGGGAGCAGTACTTC.

The table lists this clonotype with a count of one. A much larger clone differs from this one at a single base, so this may be a read error. The genes are TRBV4-2 and TRBJ1-5, with D unresolved. This CDR3 region has 14 residues. The V end was cut by 3 bases, the J end by 7 bases, with 13 bases between. CDR1 LGHNA and CDR2 YNFKEQ come from the germline V gene. CDR3: CASSQFVRGQPQHF. The CDR3, as DNA: TGTGCCAGCAGCCAGTTTGTCAGAGGACAGCCCCAGCATTTT.

The table lists this clonotype with a few counts. The DNA of the CDR3 is TGTGCCAGCAGATGGGGGCTTCCCGACACTGAAGCTTTCTTT. Translated, it gives CASRWGLPDTEAFF. The V and J genes are TRBV12-3 or TRBV12-4 and TRBJ1-1; TRBD1 might be the D (6 bases). The V and J ends lost 6 bases and 3 bases respectively, with 14 bases between them. The CDR3 runs to 14 residues.

There are many counts of this clonotype. The V call is TRBV6-4, the J call TRBJ2-3; TRBD1 aligns across 7 bases. V dropped 6 bases and J dropped 0; count of bases not matched to a gene: 6. The CDR3 has 15 residues. Germline CDR1 and CDR2: MRHNA and SNTAGT. The CDR3 region is CASRRDRPSTDTQYF. CDR3 nucleotide sequence: TGTGCCAGCAGAAGGGACAGACCTAGCACAGATACGCAGTATTTT.

This clonotype was observed at least ten times. J is TRBJ1-1 and V is TRBV7-6, with 11 positions matching TRBD1. With V trimmed by 5 bases and J by 8 bases, 10 bases remained unmatched. This CDR3 region has 15 residues. CDR1 is SGHVS, CDR2 FNYEAQ, per germline. The CDR3 region is CASSPAVGTGGEAFF. For the CDR3, the DNA is TGTGCCAGCAGCCCTGCTGTCGGGACAGGGGGAGAAGCTTTCTTT.

This clonotype was counted at least ten times. This rearrangement joins TRBV6-2 or TRBV6-3 to TRBJ1-5; D is perhaps TRBD1 (6 bases). Per germline, CDR1 MNHEY and CDR2 SVGEGT. This CDR3 has 17 residues. V shed 2 bases and J shed 0 bases, with 14 bases lying between them. CDR3 amino acids: CASSYPWTVYSNQPQHF. Here the CDR3 DNA reads TGTGCCAGCAGTTACCCGTGGACAGTTTATAGCAATCAGCCCCAGCATTTT.

CDR3 loop: CASGGTTYEQYF. The DNA for the CDR3 is TGTGCCAGCGGAGGGACAACCTACGAGCAGTACTTC. The genes are TRBV2 and TRBJ2-7; either TRBD1 or TRBD2 may fit D (6 bases each). Trimming pared 8 bases from V and 2 bases from J, leaving 10 bases between. Germline V CDR1 and CDR2: SNHLY, FYNNEI. This CDR3 is built from 12 residues. The whole variable domain, filled in from reference TRBV2 and TRBJ2-7, reads EPEVTQTPSHQVTQMGQEVILRCVPISNHLYFYWYRQILGQKVEFLVSFYNNEISEKSEIFDDQFSVERPDGSNFTLKIRSTKLEDSAMYFCASGGTTYEQYFGPGTRLTVT.

In its sample, this clonotype was seen many times. The chain combines TRBV29-1 with TRBJ2-3, with D tentatively TRBD1 (6 bases). Germline V gene data show CDR1 as SQVTM and CDR2 as ANQGSEA. This CDR3 region has 14 residues. The V end was cut by 3 bases, the J end by 0 bases, with 10 bases between. The CDR3 region is CSVDRGASTDTQYF. The CDR3 DNA reads as TGCAGCGTTGACAGGGGTGCTAGCACAGATACGCAGTATTTT.

This clonotype was counted many times. This rearrangement joins TRBV3-1 to TRBJ1-1, with TRBD1 identical over 9 bases. V was clipped by 0 bases and J by 7 bases; unmatched bases: 3. From germline, CDR1 is LGHDT and CDR2 YNNKEL (reference sequence). The CDR3 loop spans 14 amino acids. The CDR3 nucleotides read TGTGCCAGCAGCCAAGATCGACAGGGGGATGAAGCTTTCTTT. It yields the protein CASSQDRQGDEAFF.

This clonotype appeared a few times. V is TRBV4-3 and J is TRBJ2-3; D not certain. V gave up 2 bases and J gave up 1 base, with 13 bases separating them. Germline CDR1 LGHNA, CDR2 YSLEER. This CDR3 has 16 amino acids. CDR3 in amino acids: CASSQFSADRTDTQYF. Written as DNA, the CDR3 is TGCGCCAGCAGCCAATTTTCGGCGGACCGCACAGATACGCAGTATTTT.

This clonotype was observed at least ten times. The V gene is TRBV11-2, the J gene TRBJ2-3; D is unclear. Looked up from germline, CDR1 is SGHAT and CDR2 is FQNNGV. The CDR3 extends over 14 amino acids. V was pared by 2 bases and J by 4 bases, with 10 bases between. For the CDR3, the DNA is TGTGCCAGCAGCTTACAGACCGACGCAGATACGCAGTATTTT. This gives the protein CASSLQTDADTQYF.

This chain links TRBV7-2 with TRBJ2-7; D may be TRBD1 (5 bases). The CDR3 has 13 residues. Deletions cut 5 bases from V and 4 bases from J, with 12 bases between. Germline assignment: CDR1 SGHTA and CDR2 FQGNSA. The CDR3 coding sequence is TGTGCCAGCAGCATAAGCAGGGCTTACGAGCAGTACTTC. This codes for CASSISRAYEQYF.

CDR3 DNA: TGCGCCAGCAGCCAAGATCAACCGATGCTAGCCAAAAACATTCAGTACTTC. Protein: CASSQDQPMLAKNIQYF. This sequence joins TRBV4-1 and TRBJ2-4; D ambiguous. V lost 0 bases to trimming and J lost 0 bases, with 12 bases between them. The germline gives CDR1 MGHRA, CDR2 YSYEKL. The CDR3 totals 17 residues.

This clonotype was seen ten or more times. V and J are TRBV5-1 and TRBJ1-5; D uncertain. CDR1 is SGHRS, CDR2 YFSETQ, per germline. This CDR3 has 14 residues. V was pared by 0 bases and J by 6 bases, with 10 bases between. CDR3 bases: TGCGCCAGCAGCTTGGATCTGGCCTCTCAGCCCCAGCATTTT. This encodes CASSLDLASQPQHF.

In its sample, this clonotype was seen a few times. The rearrangement uses TRBV20-1 and TRBJ1-5; perhaps TRBD1 as D (5 bases). This CDR3 region has 12 residues. Trimming pared 5 bases from V and 4 bases from J, leaving 9 bases between. Germline V CDR1 and CDR2: DFQATT, SNEGSKA (reference sequence). The CDR3 DNA sequence: TGCAGTGCTTCTGGGGCAAATCAGCCCCAGCATTTT. Translated, it gives CSASGANQPQHF.

The V gene is TRBV6-2 or TRBV6-3, the J gene TRBJ2-1; 7 bases fit TRBD2. V trimming: 2 bases; J trimming: 12 bases; junction bases outside the gene matches: 7. There are 13 residues in the CDR3. Germline V lookup: CDR1 MNHEY, CDR2 SVGEGT. The CDR3: CASSYVAGGGQFF. The DNA of the CDR3 is TGTGCCAGCAGTTACGTTGCGGGCGGGGGGCAGTTCTTC.

The chain recombines TRBV10-3 with TRBJ2-7; no clear D. The CDR3 extends over 13 amino acids. CDR1 is ENHRY and CDR2 is SYGVKD in the germline V gene. Trimming removed 0 bases from V and 3 bases from J, with 6 bases in between. The CDR3 region has the DNA TGTGCCATCAGTGAGTCGACGGGCTACGAGCAGTACTTC. Amino acids: CAISESTGYEQYF.

This clonotype was detected only a few times. The V and J genes are TRBV28 and TRBJ2-7; D call uncertain. The CDR3 extends over 13 amino acids. V shed 3 bases and J shed 3 bases, with 9 bases lying between them. Germline V gene lookup returns CDR1 MDHEN and CDR2 SYDVKM. CDR3 protein: CASSLGGNYEQYF. In DNA, the CDR3 is TGTGCCAGCAGTTTGGGTGGGAACTACGAGCAGTACTTC.

The chain carries TRBV20-1 and TRBJ1-1, with D unresolved. The germline gives CDR1 DFQATT, CDR2 SNEGSKA (reference sequence). The V gene lost 0 bases and the J gene lost 7 bases, with 24 bases spanning the gap. The length of the CDR3 is 17 residues. CDR3 sequence (DNA): TGCAGTGCTAGAGATGCCCTGGACCCGTTGAGATACATTGAAGCTTTCTTT. Protein sequence: CSARDALDPLRYIEAFF.

The sample holds many counts of this clonotype. The chain uses TRBV10-2 and TRBJ2-1, with 9 nucleotides matching TRBD2. With V trimmed by 7 bases and J by 9 bases, 10 bases remained unmatched. The CDR3 totals 14 residues. From germline, CDR1 is WSHSY and CDR2 SAAADI. The CDR3 protein is CASKRLAGPPEQFF. The CDR3 coding sequence is TGCGCCAGCAAAAGGCTAGCGGGGCCCCCTGAGCAGTTCTTC.

This clonotype was recorded a few times. The chain combines TRBV10-3 with TRBJ2-2; the D is unclear. CDR1 is ENHRY, CDR2 SYGVKD, per germline. The CDR3 runs 12 residues. Trimming took 2 bases from V and 4 from J, leaving 2 bases between them. As DNA, the CDR3 is TGTGCCATCAGTGAGGGCACCGGGGAGCTGTTTTTT. Its protein is CAISEGTGELFF.

Comment on this clonotype: A junction end diverges from the germline sequence, so it may reflect a read error. The genes are TRBV12-3 or TRBV12-4 and TRBJ1-5, with D hard to call. This CDR3 comprises 13 residues. CDR3 amino acids: CASRLGYDQPQHF. The CDR3, as DNA: TGTGCCAGCAGGTTAGGGTACGATCAGCCCCAGCATTTT.

This clonotype was observed at least ten times. The CDR3 sequence: CASSPTRAYSPLHF. CDR3 bases: TGTGCCAGCTCACCAACCAGGGCGTATTCACCCCTCCACTTT. The rearrangement links TRBV18 to TRBJ1-6, with D possibly being TRBD1 (5 bases). Trimming took 2 bases from V and 8 from J, leaving 10 bases between them. Germline V gives CDR1 KGHSH, CDR2 LQKENI. This CDR3 region has 14 residues.

The chain employs TRBV7-2 and TRBJ2-3; D is ambiguous. This CDR3 is 12 amino acids long. Trimming left V 0 bases short and J 5 bases short, with 3 bases between. Germline V CDR1 and CDR2: SGHTA, FQGNSA. CDR3 bases: TGTGCCAGCAGCTTAGCCATAGATACGCAGTATTTT. Translation: CASSLAIDTQYF.